This TCR beta chain is drawn from a study of vaccination effects on CD4 cells after COVID-19. Study-level results: There was only 1 of 255 vaccine-induced clones in healthy vaccinees that cross-reacted with common cold coronaviruses. Late after vaccination, infection- and vaccine-induced clones showed marked clonal contraction.

On this clone: The target antigen is unknown.

Prior to sequencing, the ViraFEST assay stimulated PBMC with viral peptide pools, which expanded the antigen-specific CD4+ T cells. CD4+ T cells were isolated after around ten days of culture. Repertoires were generated with immunoSEQ multiplex PCR, while TCRdb's copy carries only in-frame clones and drops some. The sample lists 70,000 to 95,000 clones, 74% occurring once. This CDR3 has 13 amino acids. Germline V gene lookup returns CDR1 LNHDA and CDR2 SQIVND (reference sequence). V was trimmed by 9 bases and J by 4 bases, leaving 15 bases between them. This TCR was sampled from a human donor who received a COVID-19 vaccine. Sample: CD4+ T cells from PBMCs cultured with HCoV-229E spike peptides, taken before COVID-19 vaccination. V usage is TRBV19 and J usage is TRBJ1-1, with a tentative D call TRBD1 (5 bases). The CDR3 coding sequence is TGTGCCAGCAATGAAAGGGGAAGCACTGAAGCTTTCTTT. Translated, it gives CASNERGSTEAFF.